This T cell receptor beta chain was retrieved from a study of beta chain features in type 1 diabetes. Study outcomes and limitations: Shorter templates might be favored by PCR, equally in patients and controls. Healthy donors had naive, central memory and Treg TCRB repertoires that appeared less similar than those seen among patients. Moderate yet significant TCRB CDR3 shortening was seen in Type 1 diabetes patients in all four CD4+ subsets.

Of note for this clone: The target antigen is unknown. The same CDR3 is also encoded by other DNA sequences in this sample.

Expressed TCRB transcripts were sequenced, since all the RNA that had been isolated was reverse transcribed. The table came from immunoSEQ multiplex PCR; TCRdb's copy has only in-frame clones and leaves some out. This sample has about 660,000 clones, with more than 12% found just once. The CDR3 has 14 residues. The germline gives CDR1 SGHAT, CDR2 FQNNGV. Deletions cut 5 bases from V and 1 base from J, with 11 bases between. Sorted CD4+ subsets: naive, central memory, regulatory, stem cell-like memory (CD45RO/CCR7/CD25/CD127/CD95/CD27 panel). The gene calls are TRBV11-2 and TRBJ2-5; D unclear. This TCR came from a man aged 18 to 30 with type 1 diabetes. Material for sequencing was naive CD4+ T cells from blood. The CDR3 coding sequence is TGTGCCAGCAGCCCAACATCGGGCCAAGAGACCCAGTACTTC. Its protein product is CASSPTSGQETQYF.